The TCR beta chain described here comes from a study of human T cells and chemical hapten exposure. TCRdb re-called the RACE reads through MiXCR, storing one row per CDR3 protein. Of some 52,000 distinct CDR3 sequences detected, 9.5% to 12% appear once; the ten largest clones hold about 1.7%. The V and J ends lost 3 bases and 4 bases respectively, with 11 bases between them. Germline CDR1 is MDHEN and CDR2 is SYDVKM. The CDR3 is 14 amino acids. Overall study findings and caveats: Large CDR3 similarity clusters arose significantly more often from expanded TCRs than from controls.

The time point: patch test 1, 2 weeks after DPC sensitization. The treatment here: therapeutic diphenylcyclopropenone sensitization with weekly scalp DPC. Someone pulled total RNA out of unfractionated whole blood. In its sample, this clonotype was seen many times. Its antigen is currently unknown. This clonotype originated in a woman aged 40 to 49 with alopecia areata. Some clones in this sample may be carry-over from other donors' samples. The V gene is TRBV28, the J gene TRBJ2-3, with D tentatively TRBD1 or TRBD2 (5 bases each). Sample: whole blood, taken in connection with sensitization to the hapten diphenylcyclopropenone (DPC). The CDR3 DNA reads TGTGCCAGCAGTTTTATGGGGGTGGCAGATACGCAGTATTTT. This gives the protein CASSFMGVADTQYF.